The TCR beta chain under discussion was sequenced for a study of a mutant IDH1 vaccine in newly diagnosed glioma. Turning to the study itself: Before enrollment, the patients had been treated with radiotherapy alone, temozolomide alone, or both together. Most of them had received both. The study's findings and limits: With respect to changes in top peripheral T cell clonotypes, pseudoprogression seemed unrelated. The vaccine induced immune responses, and these occurred in about 93% of patients.

Produced via immunoSEQ multiplex PCR; TCRdb's table is partial and in-frame only. The sample consists of 50,000 or so clones, approximately 81% of them appearing once. The ends were cut back, 0 bases at V and 8 bases at J, with 10 bases in the middle. The CDR3 runs to 13 residues. Germline lookup yields CDR1 LGHNA and CDR2 YSLEER. There are a few counts of this clone. Antigen unknown. Time point in this sample: baseline, week 1 (first vaccination visit). Treatment given: pre-vaccination baseline after standard-of-care therapy. Every donor had a new WHO grade 3 or 4 astrocytoma that was IDH1-mutant, with loss of nuclear ATRX.

The chain is built from TRBV4-3 and TRBJ1-1; D is uncertain. The starting material was PBMCs, obtained from a glioma patient treated with radiotherapy, temozolomide or both. This clonotype was sampled from a man aged 18 to 29 with glioma. CDR3 DNA: TGCGCCAGCAGCCAAGAGGCTGAGTCGGAAGCTTTCTTT. Residues: CASSQEAESEAFF.